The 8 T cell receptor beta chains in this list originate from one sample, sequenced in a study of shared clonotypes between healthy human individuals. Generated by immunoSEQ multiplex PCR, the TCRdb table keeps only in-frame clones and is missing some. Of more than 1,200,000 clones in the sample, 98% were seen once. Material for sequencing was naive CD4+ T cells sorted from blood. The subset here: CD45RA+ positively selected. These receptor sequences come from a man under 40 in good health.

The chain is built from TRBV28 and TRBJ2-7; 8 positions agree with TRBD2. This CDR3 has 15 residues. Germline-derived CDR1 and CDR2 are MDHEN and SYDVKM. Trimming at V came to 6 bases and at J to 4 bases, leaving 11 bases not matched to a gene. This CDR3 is CASRPAGGERYEQYF. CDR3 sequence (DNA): TGTGCCAGCAGACCCGCCGGGGGGGAGAGGTACGAGCAGTACTTC.

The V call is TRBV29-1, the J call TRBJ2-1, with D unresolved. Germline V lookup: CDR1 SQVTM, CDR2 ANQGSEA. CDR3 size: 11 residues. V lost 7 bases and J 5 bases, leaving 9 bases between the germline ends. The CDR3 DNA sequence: TGCAGCGCCTTCTTACACAATGAGCAGTTCTTC. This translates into CSAFLHNEQFF.

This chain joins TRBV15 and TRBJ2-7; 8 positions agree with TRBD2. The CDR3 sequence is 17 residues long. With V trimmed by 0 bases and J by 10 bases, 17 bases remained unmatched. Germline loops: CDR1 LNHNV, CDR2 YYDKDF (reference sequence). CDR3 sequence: CATSRDNWAGGPNTQYF. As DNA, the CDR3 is TGTGCCACCAGCAGAGATAACTGGGCGGGAGGTCCTAATACTCAGTACTTC.

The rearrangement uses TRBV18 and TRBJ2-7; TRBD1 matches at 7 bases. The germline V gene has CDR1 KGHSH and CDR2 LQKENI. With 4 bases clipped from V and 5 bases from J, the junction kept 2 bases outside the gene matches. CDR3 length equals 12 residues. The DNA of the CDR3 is TGTGCCAGCTCACAGGGGGCGGACGAGCAGTACTTC. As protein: CASSQGADEQYF.

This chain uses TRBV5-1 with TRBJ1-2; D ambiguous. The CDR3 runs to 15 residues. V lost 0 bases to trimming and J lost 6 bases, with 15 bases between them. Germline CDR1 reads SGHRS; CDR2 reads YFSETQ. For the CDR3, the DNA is TGCGCCAGCAGCTTGGCCGTGGTGTCCCACGATGGCTACACCTTC. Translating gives CASSLAVVSHDGYTF. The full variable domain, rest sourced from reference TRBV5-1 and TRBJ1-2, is KAGVTQTPRYLIKTRGQQVTLSCSPISGHRSVSWYQQTPGQGLQFLFEYFSETQRNKGNFPGRFSGRQFSNSRSEMNVSTLELGDSALYLCASSLAVVSHDGYTFGSGTRLTVV.

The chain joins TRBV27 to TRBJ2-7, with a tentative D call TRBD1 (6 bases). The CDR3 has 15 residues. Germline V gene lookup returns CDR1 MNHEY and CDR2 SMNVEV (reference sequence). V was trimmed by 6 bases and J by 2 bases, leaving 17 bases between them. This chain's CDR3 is CASSSLQTGAYEQYF. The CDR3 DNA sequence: TGTGCCAGCAGCTCCCTTCAGACAGGAGCCTACGAGCAGTACTTC.

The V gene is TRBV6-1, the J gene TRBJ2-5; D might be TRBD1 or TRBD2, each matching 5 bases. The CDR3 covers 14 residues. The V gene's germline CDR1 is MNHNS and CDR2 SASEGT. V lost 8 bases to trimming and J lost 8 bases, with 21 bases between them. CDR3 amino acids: CASGGGGYTSTQYF. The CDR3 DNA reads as TGTGCCAGCGGGGGTGGTGGTTACACGTCTACCCAGTACTTC.

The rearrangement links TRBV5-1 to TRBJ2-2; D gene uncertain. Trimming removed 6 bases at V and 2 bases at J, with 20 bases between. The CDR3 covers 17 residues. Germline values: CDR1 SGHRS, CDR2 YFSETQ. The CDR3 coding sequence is TGCGCCAGCACCGCCTCCTCCGGACGGAGCAACACCGGGGAGCTGTTTTTT. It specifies CASTASSGRSNTGELFF.